This TCR beta chain was recovered during a study of molecular identifiers for immune sequencing clone quantification. Whole-study context: Four portions were sequenced after RNA from roughly 20,000 or 100,000 naive CD8 cells was split five ways in replicates. The study, taken as a whole, reports: Highly expanded clone sizes could be underestimated through barcode sharing by identical TCR molecules.

This clonotype occurred a few times. Antigen specificity is unknown. Naive CD8 sequencing libraries were generated from around 20,000 to 990,000 sorted cells, with 10%, 30% or 50% RNA as input. Sorted naive CD8 T cells were those defined as CD8+CD4-CCR7+CD45RA+. TCRdb called the PCR reads again in MiXCR, with one record for every CDR3 protein. The data show approximately 60,000 distinct CDR3 sequences, 15% to 20% seen once. Sequenced input: naive CD8+ T cells from blood, with Jurkat cell RNA spiked in. Subset reported: FACS-sorted CD8+CD4-CCR7+CD45RA+ naive T cells. The sequence derives from a human donor in good health. Some libraries in this study had Jurkat cell RNA spiked in.

The CDR3 DNA reads TGTGCCAGCAGTTCCCCAACAAGGGGACAAGAGACCCAGTACTTC. This gives the protein CASSSPTRGQETQYF. This rearrangement joins TRBV12-3 or TRBV12-4 to TRBJ2-5; a possible D gene is TRBD1 (5 bases). The V end lost 4 bases, the J end lost 2 bases, and 14 bases lay between the germline ends. The CDR3 is 15 residues long.